The entry that follows covers one T cell receptor beta chain sequence. Its target is unknown. The germline V gene has CDR1 SGHTA and CDR2 FQGNSA. This CDR3 has 16 amino acids. Trimming took off 4 bases at V and 6 bases at J, with 16 bases between the two ends. Diagnosing involved the use of clinical symptoms, serum thyroxine and TRAb, thyroid ultrasound and orbital computed tomography. The PBMCs studied were ones that came from approximately 9.9 ml fresh peripheral blood. This sample is drawn from a study of T cells in Graves' hyperthyroidism and ophthalmopathy. Authors of the study amplified TCR beta CDR3 regions from RNA transcripts. Using the HTBI primer set, a first-round RT-PCR was run on the TCR CDR3. Each CDR3 protein is one row after TCRdb ran MiXCR on the multiplex PCR reads. The repertoire includes over 350,000 distinct CDR3 sequences, over 13% of them detected once, and around 28% sits in the top ten.

Points from the study as a whole: Within blood appeared most thyroid clonotypes that had expanded above 0.001. From stable hyperthyroidism, ophthalmopathy was separated by a 13 V-J model.

The J gene is TRBJ1-6, the V gene TRBV7-2; D might be TRBD1 (6 bases). This clonotype was sampled from a man aged 50 to 60 with Graves' ophthalmopathy. Sequencing was performed on blood. For the CDR3, the DNA is TGTGCCAGCAGCTCCGAAGCCACAGGGCGTAATTCACCCCTCCACTTT. Translation gives CASSSEATGRNSPLHF.